The clone carrying this T cell receptor beta chain is a singleton in its sample. Its target is unknown. It was with a sample-barcoded 5' primer and a J-beta primer mix that a second PCR of roughly 7 to 12 cycles was run. TCRdb reprocessed the 5' RACE reads with MiXCR, giving one entry per CDR3 protein. The table lists fewer than 900,000 distinct CDR3 sequences, about 36% of them singletons. This CDR3 spans 15 amino acids. This sample was taken from a study of blood T cells in healthy people across ages. Study results and limitations: Estimates of total diversity, which came from one million sequenced T cells, were considered to be underestimates.

The sequencing input was blood. The chain carries TRBV21-1 and TRBJ1-5; TRBD1 reflects the table's D call only, with no check against the DNA. TRBV21-1 is flagged as a pseudogene. The receptor was isolated from a man younger than 35 in good health. The CDR3 DNA is TGTGCCAGCAGCAAAACAGGCGTACCGGATCAGCCCCAGCATTTT. Its protein is CASSKTGVPDQPQHF.